This record covers a single T cell receptor beta chain. The clone's antigen remains unknown. Base-call qualities are not available, and no considerably larger clone is one nucleotide away. This sample stems from a study of blood T cell repertoires in COVID-19 (dated by TCRdb to 2020 to 2022). Background on the whole study: Samples covering the acute and convalescent phases of COVID-19 were provided by collaborators in the United States, Italy and Spain. The prospective study material was composed of cDNA or gDNA derived from T cells, B-cell-depleted T cells, or PBMCs. The dataset comprised deeply sampled blood TCRbeta repertoires from subjects exposed to, actively infected with, or recovered from COVID-19. The repertoires were released in a freely available public database intended as a resource for research on the immune response to SARS-CoV-2. Samples came from the ongoing ImmuneRACE study (first 160 participants) plus 1,254 subjects from 6 global collaborators. The sample metadata nearly always contained a de-identified subject ID, COVID-19 status, age in years and sex. HLA class I and class II types, where available, came from metadata supplied by the sample provider rather than from assay-based typing. What the authors observed across the whole study: Clinical and demographic metadata were provided uncurated, with the amount varying by source and participant.

Measured from the cysteine to the phenylalanine, the CDR3 is 17 residues long. This entry keeps only the CDR3 DNA: 51 bases, framed from base 1. Whole blood was collected in K2EDTA tubes by collaborating institutions according to the institutions' own protocols. For TCRbeta analysis, collaborators shipped samples as frozen whole blood, isolated PBMCs, or DNA extracted from either of those sample types. The immunoSEQ Assay, a bias-controlled multiplex PCR, was used to amplify TCRbeta CDR3 regions from genomic DNA. Concerning the study's data processing: Nucleated cell counts per sample were estimated from amplification of reference gene primers within the assay. To quantify the absolute abundance of each unique TCRbeta CDR3 rearrangement, sequence reads were collapsed and filtered. For each sample, productive Simpson clonality was calculated by taking the square root of Simpson's diversity index across productive rearrangements. In TCRdb, the immuneACCESS table is reduced to in-frame sequences with V and J assigned. These tables do not hold every clone; where another copy was compared, an unresolved V gene accounts for under half, and the others remain unexplained. D and trimming come from the DNA, and the V and J calls and clone size come from that table. This sample gives approximately 44,000 clones in total; roughly 90% of them show up just once. The ten most abundant clones make up more than 10% of the sample.

Input material: peripheral blood. The clonotype comes from a human donor in a cohort sampled during active COVID-19. This chain is built from TRBV21-1 and TRBJ1-2; the D segment call TRBD1 is taken from the table without a DNA check. TRBV21-1 is assigned pseudogene status. DNA sequence: TGTGCCAGCAGCAAACTGGTCCGGGACAGGGAGAGCTATGGCTACACCTTC. It translates to CASSKLVRDRESYGYTF.